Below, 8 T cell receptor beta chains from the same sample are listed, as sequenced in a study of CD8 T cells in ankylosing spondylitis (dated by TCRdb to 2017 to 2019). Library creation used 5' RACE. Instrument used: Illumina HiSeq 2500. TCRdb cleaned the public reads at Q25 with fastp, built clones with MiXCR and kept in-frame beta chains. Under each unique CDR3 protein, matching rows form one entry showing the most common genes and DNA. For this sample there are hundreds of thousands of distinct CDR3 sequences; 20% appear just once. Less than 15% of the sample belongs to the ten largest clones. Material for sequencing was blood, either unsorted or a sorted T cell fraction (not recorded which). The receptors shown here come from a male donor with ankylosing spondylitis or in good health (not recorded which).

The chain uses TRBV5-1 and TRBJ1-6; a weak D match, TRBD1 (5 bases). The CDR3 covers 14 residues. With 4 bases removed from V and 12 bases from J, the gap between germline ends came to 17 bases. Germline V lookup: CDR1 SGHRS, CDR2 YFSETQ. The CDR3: CASSHGGEQEPLHF. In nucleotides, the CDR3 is TGCGCCAGCAGCCATGGAGGGGAGCAGGAACCCCTCCACTTT.

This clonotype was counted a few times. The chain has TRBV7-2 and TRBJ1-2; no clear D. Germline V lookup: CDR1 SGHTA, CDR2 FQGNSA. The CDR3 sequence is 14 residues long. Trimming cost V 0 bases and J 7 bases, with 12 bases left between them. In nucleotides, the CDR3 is TGTGCCAGCAGCTTAGCGTGGGCAGGCGGTGGCTACACCTTC. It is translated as CASSLAWAGGGYTF.

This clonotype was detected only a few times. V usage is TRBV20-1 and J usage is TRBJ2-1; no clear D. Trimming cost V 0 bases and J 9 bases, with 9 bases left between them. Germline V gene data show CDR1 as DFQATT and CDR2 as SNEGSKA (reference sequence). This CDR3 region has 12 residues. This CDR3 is CSARDVRTEQFF. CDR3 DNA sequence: TGCAGTGCTAGAGATGTGCGCACTGAGCAGTTCTTC.

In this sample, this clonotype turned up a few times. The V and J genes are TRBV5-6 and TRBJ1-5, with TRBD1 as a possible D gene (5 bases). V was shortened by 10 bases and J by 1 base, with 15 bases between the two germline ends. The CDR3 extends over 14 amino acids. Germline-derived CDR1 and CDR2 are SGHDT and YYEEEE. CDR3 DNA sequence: TGTGCCTCCAAGGTGGGGCGAAGCAATCAGCCCCAGCATTTT. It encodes CASKVGRSNQPQHF. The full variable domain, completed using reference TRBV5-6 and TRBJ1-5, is DAGVTQSPTHLIKTRGQQVTLRCSPKSGHDTVSWYQQALGQGPQFIFQYYEEEERQRGNFPDRFSGHQFPNYSSELNVNALLLGDSALYLCASKVGRSNQPQHFGDGTRLSIL.

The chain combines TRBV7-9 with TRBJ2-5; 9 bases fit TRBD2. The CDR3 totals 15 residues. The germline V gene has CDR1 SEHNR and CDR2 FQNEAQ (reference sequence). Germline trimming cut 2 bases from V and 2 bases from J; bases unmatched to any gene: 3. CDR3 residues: CASSLLAGRQETQYF. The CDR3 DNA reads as TGTGCCAGCAGCTTACTAGCGGGGAGACAAGAGACCCAGTACTTC.

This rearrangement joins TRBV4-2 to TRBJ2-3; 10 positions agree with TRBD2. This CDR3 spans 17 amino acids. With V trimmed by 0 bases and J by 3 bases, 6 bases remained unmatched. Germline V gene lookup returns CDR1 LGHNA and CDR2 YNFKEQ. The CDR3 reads CASSQDRASGGTDTQYF. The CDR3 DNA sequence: TGTGCCAGCAGCCAAGATCGGGCTAGCGGGGGTACAGATACGCAGTATTTT.

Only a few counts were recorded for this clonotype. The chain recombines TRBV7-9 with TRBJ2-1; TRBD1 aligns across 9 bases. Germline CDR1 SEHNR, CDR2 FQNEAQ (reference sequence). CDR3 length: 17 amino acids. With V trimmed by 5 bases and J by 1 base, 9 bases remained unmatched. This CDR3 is CASSGYSGTGSYNEQFF. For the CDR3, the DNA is TGTGCCAGCAGCGGCTATTCCGGGACAGGGTCCTACAATGAGCAGTTCTTC.

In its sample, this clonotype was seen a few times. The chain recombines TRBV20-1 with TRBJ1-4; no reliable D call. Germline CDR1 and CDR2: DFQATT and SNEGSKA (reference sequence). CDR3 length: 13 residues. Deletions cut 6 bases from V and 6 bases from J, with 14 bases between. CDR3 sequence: CSASGQSHEKLFF. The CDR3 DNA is TGCAGTGCATCCGGGCAGAGTCATGAAAAACTGTTTTTT.